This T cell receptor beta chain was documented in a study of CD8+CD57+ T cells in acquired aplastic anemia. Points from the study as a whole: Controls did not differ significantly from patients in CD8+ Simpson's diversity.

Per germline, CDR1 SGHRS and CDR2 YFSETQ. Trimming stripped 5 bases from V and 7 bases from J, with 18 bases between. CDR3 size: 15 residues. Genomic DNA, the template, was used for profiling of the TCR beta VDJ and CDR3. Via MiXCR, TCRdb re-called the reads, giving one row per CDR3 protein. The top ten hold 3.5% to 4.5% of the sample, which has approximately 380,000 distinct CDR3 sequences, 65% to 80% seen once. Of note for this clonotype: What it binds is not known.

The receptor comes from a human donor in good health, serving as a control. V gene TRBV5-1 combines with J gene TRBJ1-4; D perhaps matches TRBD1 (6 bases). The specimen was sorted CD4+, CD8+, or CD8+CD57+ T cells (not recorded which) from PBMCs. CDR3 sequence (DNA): TGCGCCAGCAGGCAAGATCGACGGGGGCGTGAAAAACTGTTTTTT. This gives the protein CASRQDRRGREKLFF.